This is a list of T cell receptor beta chains from one sample in a study of PD-1 blockade in classical Hodgkin lymphoma. Sequencing was performed with immunoSEQ multiplex PCR; in TCRdb, only in-frame clones are kept and a portion is missing. The sample yields approximately 7,100 clones, 75% to 90% seen once. The sample was CD4+ T cells from blood, taken at baseline. The receptors were gathered from a human donor with classical Hodgkin lymphoma. Both conserved end residues are part of each CDR3. The D gene is left open where the match is weak. Not every row has a clone size; where given, it reads once, few, many or a size class.

J: TRBJ1-1
V: TRBV5-4
size: .
D: .
DNA: TGTGCCAGCAGCAGAGGGGGGAACGTGAACACTGAAGCTTTCTTT
CDR3: CASSRGGNVNTEAFF

J: TRBJ2-3
V: TRBV27
size: .
D: TRBD1
DNA: TGTGCCAGCAGTTTATCCCGGACAGGAGTTAGGTACACAGATACGCAGTATTTT
CDR3: CASSLSRTGVRYTDTQYF

J: TRBJ1-2
V: TRBV2
size: .
D: TRBD1
DNA: TGTGCCACCAGCATTGACAGGGGCGACTATGGCTACACCTTC
CDR3: CATSIDRGDYGYTF

J: TRBJ1-4
V: TRBV27
size: .
D: .
DNA: TGTGCCAGCAGTTTGATAGGGGGGGGGAATGAAAAACTGTTTTTT
CDR3: CASSLIGGGNEKLFF

J: TRBJ2-7
V: TRBV11-3
size: .
D: .
DNA: TGTGCCAGCAGCCGACTCTCGGGGACGGAGTACGAGCAGTACTTC
CDR3: CASSRLSGTEYEQYF

J: TRBJ1-1
V: TRBV28
size: once
D: .
DNA: TGTGCCACCCATAGGGGGTTGGCTTTCTTT
CDR3: CATHRGLAFF

J: TRBJ1-1
V: TRBV18
size: .
D: TRBD1
DNA: TGTGCCAGCTACGGACAGGGCCTGAACACTGAAGCTTTCTTT
CDR3: CASYGQGLNTEAFF

J: TRBJ2-5
V: TRBV7-7
size: .
D: TRBD1
DNA: TGTGCCAGCAGCCCCGGGACAGGGGAAGAGACCCAGTACTTC
CDR3: CASSPGTGEETQYF

J: TRBJ1-3
V: TRBV6-5
size: .
D: .
DNA: TGTGCCAGCAGTACCGGGGGAAACACCATATATTTT
CDR3: CASSTGGNTIYF

J: TRBJ1-2
V: TRBV6-1
size: .
D: .
DNA: TGTGCCAGCATTCCGTCGGCATCGGGCTATGGCTACACCTTC
CDR3: CASIPSASGYGYTF

J: TRBJ2-5
V: TRBV5-1
size: .
D: .
DNA: TGCGCCAGCAGCTTCCAAGAGACCCAGTACTTC
CDR3: CASSFQETQYF

J: TRBJ2-1
V: TRBV28
size: .
D: TRBD2
DNA: TGTGCCAGCAGCCCCGCCTCAGCGGGAAGGTCCAATGAGCAGTTCTTC
CDR3: CASSPASAGRSNEQFF

J: TRBJ1-2
V: TRBV7-9
size: .
D: .
DNA: TGTGCCAGCAGCTTAGAGGCGGGGAGGGGCTACACCTTC
CDR3: CASSLEAGRGYTF

J: TRBJ1-6
V: TRBV7-8
size: .
D: TRBD1
DNA: TGTGCCAGCAGCTTAACGCAGGGGGCCTTATCACCCCTCCACTTT
CDR3: CASSLTQGALSPLHF

J: TRBJ2-7
V: TRBV7-8
size: .
D: .
DNA: TGTGCCAGCAGCCGTTACGACGAGCAGTACTTC
CDR3: CASSRYDEQYF

J: TRBJ1-6
V: TRBV18
size: .
D: TRBD1
DNA: TGTGCCAGCTCTCCCCGCTCTCGGACAGGGGGACATTCACCCCTCCACTTT
CDR3: CASSPRSRTGGHSPLHF

J: TRBJ1-1
V: TRBV6-5
size: .
D: TRBD1
DNA: TGTGCCAGCAGTTACAGGGGGCGAACTGAAGCTTTCTTT
CDR3: CASSYRGRTEAFF

J: TRBJ2-5
V: TRBV5-1
size: .
D: .
DNA: TGCGCCAGCAGCTTGGGACAGGGAGGAGAGACCCAGTACTTC
CDR3: CASSLGQGGETQYF

J: TRBJ2-6
V: TRBV5-5
size: .
D: .
DNA: TGTGCCAGCAGCTTGCTGGACCCAACTTCTGGTGGGGCCAACGTCCTGACTTTC
CDR3: CASSLLDPTSGGANVLTF

J: TRBJ2-7
V: TRBV6-5
size: .
D: .
DNA: TGTGCCAGCAGTTACAAAGGGAGCTCCTACGAGCAGTACTTC
CDR3: CASSYKGSSYEQYF

J: TRBJ2-5
V: TRBV5-4
size: .
D: TRBD1
DNA: TGTGCCAGTCGGACAGGGAAGTTCCAAGAGACCCAGTACTTC
CDR3: CASRTGKFQETQYF

J: TRBJ1-2
V: TRBV7-6
size: .
D: .
DNA: TGTGCCAGCAGCTTAAGTTCGGATGGATGGGGAAACTATGGCTACACCTTC
CDR3: CASSLSSDGWGNYGYTF